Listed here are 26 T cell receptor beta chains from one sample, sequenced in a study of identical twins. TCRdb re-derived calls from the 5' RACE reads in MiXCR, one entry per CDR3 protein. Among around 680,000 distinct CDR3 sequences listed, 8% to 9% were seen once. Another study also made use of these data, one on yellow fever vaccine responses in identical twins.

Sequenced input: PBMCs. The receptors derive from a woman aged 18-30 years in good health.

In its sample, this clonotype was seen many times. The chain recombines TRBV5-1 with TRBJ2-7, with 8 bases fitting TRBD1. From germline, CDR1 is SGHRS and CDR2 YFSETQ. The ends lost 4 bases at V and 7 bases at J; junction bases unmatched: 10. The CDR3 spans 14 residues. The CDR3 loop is CASSLSQGAGEQYF. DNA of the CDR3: TGCGCCAGCAGCCTCTCCCAGGGGGCGGGGGAGCAGTACTTC.

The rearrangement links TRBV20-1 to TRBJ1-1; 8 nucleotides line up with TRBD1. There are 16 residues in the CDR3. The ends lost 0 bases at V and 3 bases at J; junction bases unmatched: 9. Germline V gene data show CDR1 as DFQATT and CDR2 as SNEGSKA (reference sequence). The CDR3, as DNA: TGCAGTGCTAGAGACCCACAGGGGGTGTTTGACACTGAAGCTTTCTTT. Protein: CSARDPQGVFDTEAFF.

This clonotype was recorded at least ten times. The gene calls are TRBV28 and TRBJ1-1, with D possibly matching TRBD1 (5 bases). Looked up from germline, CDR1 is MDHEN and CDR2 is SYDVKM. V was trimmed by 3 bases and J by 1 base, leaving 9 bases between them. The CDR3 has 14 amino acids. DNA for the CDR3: TGTGCCAGCAGTTTGTACAGGAGGAACACTGAAGCTTTCTTT. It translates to CASSLYRRNTEAFF.

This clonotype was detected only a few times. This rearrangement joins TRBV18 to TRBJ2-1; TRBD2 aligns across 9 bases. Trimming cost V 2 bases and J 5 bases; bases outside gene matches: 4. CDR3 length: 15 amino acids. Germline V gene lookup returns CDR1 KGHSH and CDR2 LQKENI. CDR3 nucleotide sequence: TGTGCCAGCTCACCATCACTAGCGGGCGACAATGAGCAGTTCTTC. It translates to CASSPSLAGDNEQFF.

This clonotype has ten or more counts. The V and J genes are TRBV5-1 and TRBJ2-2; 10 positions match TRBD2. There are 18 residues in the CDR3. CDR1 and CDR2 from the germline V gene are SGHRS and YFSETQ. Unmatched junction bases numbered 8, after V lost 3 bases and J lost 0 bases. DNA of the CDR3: TGCGCCAGCAGCTCGGGACTAGCGCTATCTACGAACACCGGGGAGCTGTTTTTT. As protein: CASSSGLALSTNTGELFF.

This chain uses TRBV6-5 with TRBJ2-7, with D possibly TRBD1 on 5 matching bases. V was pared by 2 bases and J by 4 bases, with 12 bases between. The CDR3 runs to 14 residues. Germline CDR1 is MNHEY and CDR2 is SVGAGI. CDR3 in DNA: TGTGCCAGCAGTTACCTCCCAGGGCAATACGAGCAGTACTTC. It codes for CASSYLPGQYEQYF.

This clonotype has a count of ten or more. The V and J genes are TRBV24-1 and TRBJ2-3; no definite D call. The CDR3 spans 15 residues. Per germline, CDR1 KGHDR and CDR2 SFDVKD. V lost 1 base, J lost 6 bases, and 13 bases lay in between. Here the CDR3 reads CATSDLRSSGDTQYF. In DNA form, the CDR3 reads TGTGCCACCAGTGATTTAAGGTCCTCTGGGGATACGCAGTATTTT.

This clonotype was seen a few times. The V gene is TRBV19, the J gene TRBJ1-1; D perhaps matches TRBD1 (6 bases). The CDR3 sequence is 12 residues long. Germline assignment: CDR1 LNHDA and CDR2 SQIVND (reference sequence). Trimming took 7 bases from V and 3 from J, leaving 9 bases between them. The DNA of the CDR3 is TGTGCCAGTAACAGGGCGGACACTGAAGCTTTCTTT. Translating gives CASNRADTEAFF.

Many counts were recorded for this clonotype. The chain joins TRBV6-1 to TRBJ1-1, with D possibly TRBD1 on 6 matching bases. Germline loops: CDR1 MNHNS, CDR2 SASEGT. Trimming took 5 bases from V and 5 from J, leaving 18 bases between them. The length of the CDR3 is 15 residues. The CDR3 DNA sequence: TGTGCCAGCAGTACAATAGGCGGGGGGCGTACTGAAGCTTTCTTT. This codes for CASSTIGGGRTEAFF.

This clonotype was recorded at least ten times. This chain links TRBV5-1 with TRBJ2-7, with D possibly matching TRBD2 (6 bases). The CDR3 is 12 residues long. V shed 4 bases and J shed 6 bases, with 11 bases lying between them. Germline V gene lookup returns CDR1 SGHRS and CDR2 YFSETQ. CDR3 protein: CASSQGGLEQYF. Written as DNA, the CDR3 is TGCGCCAGCAGCCAAGGAGGGCTCGAGCAGTACTTC. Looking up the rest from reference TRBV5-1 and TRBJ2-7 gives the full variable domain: KAGVTQTPRYLIKTRGQQVTLSCSPISGHRSVSWYQQTPGQGLQFLFEYFSETQRNKGNFPGRFSGRQFSNSRSEMNVSTLELGDSALYLCASSQGGLEQYFGPGTRLTVT.

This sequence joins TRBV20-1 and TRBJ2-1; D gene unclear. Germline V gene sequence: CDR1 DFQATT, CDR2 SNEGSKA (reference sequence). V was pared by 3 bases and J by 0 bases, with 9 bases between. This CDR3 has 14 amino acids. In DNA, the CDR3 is TGCAGTGCTAGCTGGCGAGGCTCCTACAATGAGCAGTTCTTC. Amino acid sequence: CSASWRGSYNEQFF.

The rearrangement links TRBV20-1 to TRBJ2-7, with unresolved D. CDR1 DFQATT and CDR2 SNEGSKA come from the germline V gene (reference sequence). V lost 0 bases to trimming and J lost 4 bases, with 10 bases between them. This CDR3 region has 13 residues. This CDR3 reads CSARDRVLYEQYF. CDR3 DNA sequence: TGCAGTGCTAGAGATCGGGTCTTATACGAGCAGTACTTC.

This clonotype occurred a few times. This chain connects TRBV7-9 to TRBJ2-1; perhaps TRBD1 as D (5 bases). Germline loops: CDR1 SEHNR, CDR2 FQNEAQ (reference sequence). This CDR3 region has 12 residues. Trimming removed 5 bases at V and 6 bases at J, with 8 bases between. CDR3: CASSPGFNEQFF. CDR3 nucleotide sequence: TGTGCCAGCAGCCCAGGGTTCAATGAGCAGTTCTTC. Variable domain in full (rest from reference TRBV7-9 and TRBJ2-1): DTGVSQNPRHKITKRGQNVTFRCDPISEHNRLYWYRQTLGQGPEFLTYFQNEAQLEKSRLLSDRFSAERPKGSFSTLEIQRTEQGDSAMYLCASSPGFNEQFFGPGTRLTVL.

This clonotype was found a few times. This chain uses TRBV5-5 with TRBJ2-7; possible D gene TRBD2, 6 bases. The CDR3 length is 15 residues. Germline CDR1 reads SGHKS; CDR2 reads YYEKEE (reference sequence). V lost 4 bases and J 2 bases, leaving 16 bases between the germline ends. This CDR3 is CASSPRLWEAYEQYF. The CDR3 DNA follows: TGTGCCAGCAGCCCCCGGCTATGGGAGGCCTACGAGCAGTACTTC.

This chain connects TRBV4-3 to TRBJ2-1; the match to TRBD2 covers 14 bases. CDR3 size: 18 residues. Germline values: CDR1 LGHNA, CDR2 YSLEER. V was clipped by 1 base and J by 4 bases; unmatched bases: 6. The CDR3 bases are TGCGCCAGCAGCCAAGGACTAGCGGGAGGGCCTTGGTACAATGAGCAGTTCTTC. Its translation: CASSQGLAGGPWYNEQFF.

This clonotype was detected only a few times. CDR3 DNA sequence: TGCAGTGCCAGGGATCAGGGTCCTATCGGCAATTCACCCCTCCACTTT. Protein sequence: CSARDQGPIGNSPLHF. V usage is TRBV20-1 and J usage is TRBJ1-6; perhaps TRBD1 as D (5 bases). This CDR3 has 16 residues. CDR1 and CDR2 (germline): DFQATT, SNEGSKA (reference sequence). The V end was cut by 6 bases, the J end by 7 bases, with 22 bases between.

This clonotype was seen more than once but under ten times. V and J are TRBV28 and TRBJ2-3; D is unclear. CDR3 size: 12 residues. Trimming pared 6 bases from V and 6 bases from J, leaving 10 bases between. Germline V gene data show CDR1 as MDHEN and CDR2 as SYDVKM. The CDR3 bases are TGTGCCAGCAGCCTGTCCTGGGATACGCAGTATTTT. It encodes CASSLSWDTQYF.

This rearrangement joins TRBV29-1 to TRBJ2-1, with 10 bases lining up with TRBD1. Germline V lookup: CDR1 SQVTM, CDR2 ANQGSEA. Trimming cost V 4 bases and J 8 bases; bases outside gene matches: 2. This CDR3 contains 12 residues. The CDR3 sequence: CSVGDRGYEQFF. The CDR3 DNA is TGCAGCGTTGGGGACAGGGGCTATGAGCAGTTCTTC.

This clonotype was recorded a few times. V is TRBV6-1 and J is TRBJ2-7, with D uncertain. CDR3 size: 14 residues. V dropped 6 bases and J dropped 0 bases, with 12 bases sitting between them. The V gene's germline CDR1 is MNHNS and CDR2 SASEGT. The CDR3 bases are TGTGCCAGCAGCCAAAGCAGGAACTCCTACGAGCAGTACTTC. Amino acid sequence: CASSQSRNSYEQYF.

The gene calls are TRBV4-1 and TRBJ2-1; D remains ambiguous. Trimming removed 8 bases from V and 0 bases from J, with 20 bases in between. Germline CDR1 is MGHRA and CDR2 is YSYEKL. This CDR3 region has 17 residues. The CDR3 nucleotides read TGCGCCAGCCGAGCCGCTTTCGCGGAGAGCTCCTACAATGAGCAGTTCTTC. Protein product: CASRAAFAESSYNEQFF.

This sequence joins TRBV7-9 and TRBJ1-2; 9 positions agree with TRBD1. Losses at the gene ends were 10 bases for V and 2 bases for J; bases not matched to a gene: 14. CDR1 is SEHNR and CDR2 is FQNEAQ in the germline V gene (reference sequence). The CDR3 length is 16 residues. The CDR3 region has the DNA TGTGCCACCCAGACCCAAATAGGACAGGGGAACTATGGCTACACCTTC. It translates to CATQTQIGQGNYGYTF.

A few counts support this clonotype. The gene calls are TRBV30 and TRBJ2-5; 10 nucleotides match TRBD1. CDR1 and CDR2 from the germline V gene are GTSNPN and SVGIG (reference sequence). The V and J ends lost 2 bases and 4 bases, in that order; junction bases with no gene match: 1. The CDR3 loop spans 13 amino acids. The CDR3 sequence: CAWSWTGGETQYF. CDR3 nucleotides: TGTGCCTGGAGTTGGACAGGGGGAGAGACCCAGTACTTC.

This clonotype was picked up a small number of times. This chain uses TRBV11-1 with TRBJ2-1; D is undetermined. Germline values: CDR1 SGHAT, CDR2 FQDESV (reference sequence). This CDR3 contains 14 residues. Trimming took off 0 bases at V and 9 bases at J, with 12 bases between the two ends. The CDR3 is CASSLARGTGEQFF. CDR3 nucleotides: TGTGCCAGCAGCTTAGCCCGCGGCACGGGTGAGCAGTTCTTC. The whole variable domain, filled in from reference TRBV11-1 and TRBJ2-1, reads EAEVAQSPRYKITEKSQAVAFWCDPISGHATLYWYRQILGQGPELLVQFQDESVVDDSQLPKDRFSAERLKGVDSTLKIQPAELGDSAMYLCASSLARGTGEQFFGPGTRLTVL.

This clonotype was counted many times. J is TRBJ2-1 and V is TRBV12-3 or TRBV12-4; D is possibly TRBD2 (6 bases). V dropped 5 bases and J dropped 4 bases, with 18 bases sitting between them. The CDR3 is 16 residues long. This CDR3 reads CASSPGRRGSYNEQFF. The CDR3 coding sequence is TGTGCCAGCAGTCCGGGGCGGAGGGGAAGTTACAATGAGCAGTTCTTC.

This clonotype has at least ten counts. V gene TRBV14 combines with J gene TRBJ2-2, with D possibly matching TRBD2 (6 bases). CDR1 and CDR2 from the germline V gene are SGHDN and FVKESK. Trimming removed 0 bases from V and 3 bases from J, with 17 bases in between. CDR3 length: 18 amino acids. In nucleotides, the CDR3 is TGTGCCAGCAGCCAAGAAATTTCCGTCAGGAGGGACACCGGGGAGCTGTTTTTT. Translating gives CASSQEISVRRDTGELFF.

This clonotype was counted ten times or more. This CDR3 reads CASSLLGGPSREQYF. CDR3 bases: TGTGCCAGCAGCTTGTTAGGCGGGCCTTCGCGGGAGCAGTACTTC. The rearrangement uses TRBV5-5 and TRBJ2-7, with D perhaps TRBD2 (5 bases). Germline loops: CDR1 SGHKS, CDR2 YYEKEE (reference sequence). V dropped 1 base and J dropped 7 bases, with 18 bases sitting between them. The CDR3 is 15 amino acids.